Each of the 26 T cell receptor beta chains below was sequenced from the same sample in a study of cytomegalovirus exposure and HLA in healthy donors. Primers: 60 Vbeta forward and 13 Jbeta reverse. Assay: immunoSEQ multiplex PCR; the TCRdb copy retains only in-frame clones and omits some. The sample lists about 110,000 clones; about four fifths were seen once. Sequenced: PBMCs. These receptors were collected from a woman between 25 and 40 years old in good health and CMV-seronegative.

V is TRBV2 and J is TRBJ2-6; D is possibly TRBD2 (6 bases). The CDR3 spans 20 residues. V shed 5 bases and J shed 4 bases, with 27 bases lying between them. Germline CDR1 and CDR2: SNHLY and FYNNEI. The CDR3 DNA sequence: TGTGCCAGCAGTAGCGCGGGGATTTGGAGTTATCGCGCCGGGGCCAACGTCCTGACTTTC. It yields the protein CASSSAGIWSYRAGANVLTF.

The chain couples TRBV28 to TRBJ1-3, with 8 bases aligning to TRBD1. Germline V gene lookup returns CDR1 MDHEN and CDR2 SYDVKM. The V gene end was trimmed by 7 bases and the J gene end by 5 bases; junction bases not matched to a gene: 7. The length of the CDR3 is 14 residues. The CDR3 DNA follows: TGTGCCAGCAACGCCGGGACAGGCCGAAACACCATATATTTT. The encoded protein is CASNAGTGRNTIYF.

V is TRBV5-1 and J is TRBJ1-2; 10 nucleotides line up with TRBD1. The V gene end was trimmed by 0 bases and the J gene end by 3 bases; junction bases not matched to a gene: 5. Germline V gene lookup returns CDR1 SGHRS and CDR2 YFSETQ. CDR3 length equals 16 residues. The DNA for the CDR3 is TGCGCCAGCAGCTTGGAACCCGGGACAGGGGACTATGGCTACACCTTC. Translation: CASSLEPGTGDYGYTF.

CDR3 bases: TGTGCCAGCAGCTTAGACGAAACTGGGGGGGGGTCGCGTCGTGGCTACACCTTC. Protein sequence: CASSLDETGGGSRRGYTF. This rearrangement joins TRBV7-8 to TRBJ1-2; a possible D gene is TRBD1 (5 bases). Germline loops: CDR1 SGHVS, CDR2 FQNEAQ. Trimming took off 1 base at V and 7 bases at J, with 25 bases between the two ends. The CDR3 is 18 amino acids. Filled out from reference TRBV7-8 and TRBJ1-2, the complete variable domain reads GAGVSQSPRYKVAKRGQDVALRCDPISGHVSLFWYQQALGQGPEFLTYFQNEAQLDKSGLPSDRFFAERPEGSVSTLKIQRTQQEDSAVYLCASSLDETGGGSRRGYTFGSGTRLTVV.

This clone has only one observation. At the DNA level, this CDR3 is encoded by other sequences in the same sample as well. The chain carries TRBV9 and TRBJ2-1; 8 nucleotides match TRBD2. J was trimmed by 0 bases and V by 2 bases; bases with no gene match: 1. Germline assignment: CDR1 SGDLS and CDR2 YYNGEE. The CDR3 is made up of 15 amino acids. The CDR3, as DNA: TGTGCCAGCAGCGTCAGCGGGAGCTCCTACAATGAGCAGTTCTTC. Translated, it gives CASSVSGSSYNEQFF.

The chain joins TRBV11-1 to TRBJ2-7, with TRBD1 identical over 8 bases. Germline values: CDR1 SGHAT, CDR2 FQDESV (reference sequence). V shed 5 bases, J shed 4 bases, and the junction held 4 bases outside the gene matches. The CDR3 sequence is 13 residues long. The CDR3 protein is CASSPGQAYEQYF. CDR3 bases: TGTGCCAGCAGCCCGGGACAGGCTTACGAGCAGTACTTC.

This clone showed up just a few times. The chain is built from TRBV7-6 and TRBJ1-2; 9 bases are a match to TRBD1. Germline V gene sequence: CDR1 SGHVS, CDR2 FNYEAQ. The ends lost 1 base at V and 0 bases at J; junction bases unmatched: 12. This CDR3 has 19 amino acids. CDR3 DNA: TGTGCCAGCAGCTTAGTTTCTTGGGACAGGGTTTTGGCTAACTATGGCTACACCTTC. This sequence encodes CASSLVSWDRVLANYGYTF.

The gene calls are TRBV18 and TRBJ2-7; D may be TRBD1 (6 bases). Per the germline V gene, CDR1 is KGHSH and CDR2 is LQKENI. The V and J ends lost 5 bases and 4 bases respectively, with 15 bases between them. The CDR3 has 14 amino acids. In nucleotides, the CDR3 is TGTGCCAGCTCAAGAACAGGGATTGTTTACGAGCAGTACTTC. Amino acid sequence: CASSRTGIVYEQYF.

The rearrangement joins TRBV5-1 to TRBJ2-3, with 13 bases lining up with TRBD2. The germline V gene has CDR1 SGHRS and CDR2 YFSETQ. The V segment lost 2 bases and the J segment 2 bases; nucleotides outside the gene matches: 2. This CDR3 spans 16 amino acids. Here the CDR3 reads CASSFGLAGATDTQYF. CDR3 in DNA: TGCGCCAGCAGCTTCGGACTAGCGGGAGCCACAGATACGCAGTATTTT.

This clone was recorded only once. V gene TRBV29-1 combines with J gene TRBJ2-1; 7 bases align to TRBD1. Germline V gene lookup returns CDR1 SQVTM and CDR2 ANQGSEA. Germline trimming cut 3 bases from V and 2 bases from J; bases unmatched to any gene: 4. CDR3 length equals 14 residues. The CDR3 nucleotides are TGCAGCGTTGATACAGGGGCAACCTACAATGAGCAGTTCTTC. This codes for CSVDTGATYNEQFF.

In regard to this clone: One junction end does not reproduce the germline sequence, and a read error may be involved. The same CDR3 can be traced to other DNA sequences in this sample. The gene calls are TRBV7-3 and TRBJ2-3, with 10 bases that match TRBD2. The CDR3 runs 16 residues. Germline V lookup: CDR1 SGHTA, CDR2 FQGTGA. CDR3 bases: TGCGCCAGCAGCTTACAAGCGGGAGGGCCTGCAGATACGCAGTATTTT. Amino acid sequence: CASSLQAGGPADTQYF.

DNA for the CDR3: TGTGCCAGCAGTTTAAATAGCTTGCCAATGATGTCGACCCAGTACTTC. This codes for CASSLNSLPMMSTQYF. The rearrangement links TRBV27 to TRBJ2-5, with no clear D. Trimming cost V 2 bases and J 7 bases, with 20 bases left between them. Germline CDR1 reads MNHEY; CDR2 reads SMNVEV (reference sequence). CDR3 length: 16 residues.

V is TRBV9 and J is TRBJ2-2, with 11 bases that match TRBD2. The CDR3 spans 16 residues. The V and J ends lost 3 bases and 3 bases, in that order; junction bases with no gene match: 4. Germline values: CDR1 SGDLS, CDR2 YYNGEE. This chain's CDR3 is CASSGKGLADTGELFF. The CDR3 nucleotides read TGTGCCAGCAGCGGAAAGGGACTAGCGGACACCGGGGAGCTGTTTTTT.

This clone has only a few counts. This rearrangement joins TRBV6-6 to TRBJ1-1; D is ambiguous. The CDR3 length is 13 residues. The V end lost 0 bases, the J end lost 4 bases, and 6 bases lay between the germline ends. Germline assignment: CDR1 MNHNY and CDR2 SVGAGI (reference sequence). Written as DNA, the CDR3 is TGTGCCAGCAGTTACTCGGAGGTCACTGAAGCTTTCTTT. Protein: CASSYSEVTEAFF.

The chain links TRBV7-3 to TRBJ2-6; 7 nucleotides line up with TRBD1. The CDR3 has 18 residues. Germline values: CDR1 SGHTA, CDR2 FQGTGA. V shed 5 bases and J 0 bases; nucleotides not matched to a gene: 10. The CDR3, as DNA: TGTGCCAGCAGCCGGCCGGGACAGCCAGACTCTGGGGCCAACGTCCTGACTTTC. Translating gives CASSRPGQPDSGANVLTF.

V gene TRBV10-1 combines with J gene TRBJ2-1; 7 nucleotides match TRBD2. V dropped 9 bases and J dropped 8; count of bases not matched to a gene: 13. This CDR3 has 14 residues. Germline V gene lookup returns CDR1 WNHNN and CDR2 SYGVQD (reference sequence). CDR3 protein: CARQAGCLSYEQFF. CDR3 nucleotide sequence: TGCGCCAGACAAGCGGGATGCTTGTCCTATGAGCAGTTCTTC.

The chain has TRBV5-1 and TRBJ2-3; 10 nucleotides match TRBD1. Germline loops: CDR1 SGHRS, CDR2 YFSETQ. The CDR3 spans 15 residues. V lost 4 bases to trimming and J lost 1 base; unmatched junction nucleotides: 3. The CDR3 spells CASSLGTGGTDTQYF. CDR3 nucleotide sequence: TGCGCCAGCAGCCTTGGGACAGGGGGCACAGATACGCAGTATTTT.

The CDR3 reads CAGTANYGYTF. The DNA of the CDR3 is TGTGCCGGGACAGCTAACTATGGCTACACCTTC. The chain recombines TRBV30 with TRBJ1-2; TRBD1 agrees at 7 bases. With V trimmed by 8 bases and J by 0 bases, 0 bases remained unmatched. This CDR3 is 11 amino acids long. Germline V CDR1 and CDR2: GTSNPN, SVGIG (reference sequence).

This clone has only one observation. The V gene is TRBV7-3, the J gene TRBJ2-7; D might be TRBD1 (5 bases). From germline, CDR1 is SGHTA and CDR2 FQGTGA. This CDR3 has 15 residues. V lost 2 bases and J lost 3, with 14 bases in between. CDR3 in DNA: TGTGCCAGCAGCTTAGGGCCAGGGCCGATCTACGAGCAGTACTTC. Its translation: CASSLGPGPIYEQYF.

The rearrangement links TRBV18 to TRBJ2-1, with 11 nucleotides matching TRBD2. J gave up 7 bases and V 5 bases, and 7 bases lay outside the gene matches. The CDR3 runs to 15 residues. Germline V gives CDR1 KGHSH, CDR2 LQKENI. Here the CDR3 reads CASSELAGEINEQFF. The CDR3 DNA sequence: TGTGCCAGCTCAGAACTAGCGGGAGAAATTAATGAGCAGTTCTTC.

The J gene is TRBJ2-3, the V gene TRBV5-4, with D perhaps TRBD2 (6 bases). The CDR3 is 17 amino acids. Trimming shortened V by 1 base and J by 1 base, and 16 bases separated the two germline ends. CDR1 SGHNT and CDR2 YYREEE come from the germline V gene (reference sequence). Here the CDR3 reads CASSLSGRSLGTDTQYF. The CDR3 DNA reads TGTGCCAGCAGCTTGTCCGGGAGATCCTTGGGCACAGATACGCAGTATTTT.

This chain connects TRBV6-5 to TRBJ2-1, with unresolved D. This CDR3 is built from 11 residues. The germline V and J ends were trimmed by 4 bases and 7 bases, with 5 bases remaining between them. Germline V lookup: CDR1 MNHEY, CDR2 SVGAGI. The CDR3 coding sequence is TGTGCCAGCAGTTTCCTGAATGAGCAGTTCTTC. Its translation is CASSFLNEQFF.

The chain couples TRBV28 to TRBJ1-2; D remains unclear. V shed 4 bases and J shed 8 bases, with 11 bases lying between them. CDR1 MDHEN and CDR2 SYDVKM come from the germline V gene. This CDR3 is 12 amino acids long. The CDR3 DNA reads TGTGCCAGCAGTTCCTCTAACGGGGGCTACACCTTC. Translated, it gives CASSSSNGGYTF.

This clone has just a few counts. V and J are TRBV5-1 and TRBJ2-1, with a tentative D call TRBD2 (8 bases). Germline V gene data show CDR1 as SGHRS and CDR2 as YFSETQ. The V end was cut by 3 bases, the J end by 5 bases, with 21 bases between. This CDR3 has 17 residues. In DNA, the CDR3 is TGCGCCAGCAGCTCGGCCCCGGGACAGCGGGGGAACAATGAGCAGTTCTTC. Protein sequence: CASSSAPGQRGNNEQFF.

The chain joins TRBV5-4 to TRBJ2-1, with TRBD2 matching 7 bases. The J segment lost 5 bases and the V segment lost 3 bases, leaving 11 bases of the junction unmatched. Germline CDR1 and CDR2: SGHNT and YYREEE (reference sequence). The length of the CDR3 is 16 residues. Here the CDR3 reads CASSWGWRENDNEQFF. DNA of the CDR3: TGTGCCAGCAGCTGGGGGTGGCGGGAGAATGACAATGAGCAGTTCTTC.

The sample holds a few counts of this clone. A read error may account for a junction end that differs from germline. The rearrangement links TRBV6-5 to TRBJ2-4; 11 bases fit TRBD2. The CDR3 sequence is 16 residues long. Per the germline V gene, CDR1 is MNHEY and CDR2 is SVGAGI. CDR3 amino acids: CASSYSMGSGRAMLAF. The CDR3 nucleotides are TGTGCCAGCAGTTACTCGATGGGTAGCGGGAGGGCGATGTTGGCCTTC.